The 29 T cell receptor beta chains below come from one sample, sequenced in a study of identical twins. TCRdb called the 5' RACE reads again in MiXCR, with one record for every CDR3 protein. The sample consists of about 500,000 distinct CDR3 sequences, more than 13% of them appearing once. The sample was also reused in another study, on yellow fever vaccine responses in identical twins.

The sequencing sample was made of CD4+ T cells sorted from blood. Receptors were obtained from a woman younger than 35 in good health.

CDR3 DNA sequence: TGTGCCAGTAGTATACGTCATGAGGGGGTGTTTGAGCAGTTCTTC. Protein: CASSIRHEGVFEQFF. The chain links TRBV19 to TRBJ2-1; tentatively, D is TRBD1 (6 bases). CDR1 is LNHDA, CDR2 SQIVND, per germline (reference sequence). Trimming cost V 2 bases and J 9 bases, with 17 bases left between them. CDR3 length: 15 residues.

This clonotype appeared many times. This chain joins TRBV28 and TRBJ1-2, with D unresolved. The CDR3 runs to 13 residues. Per germline, CDR1 MDHEN and CDR2 SYDVKM. Deletions cut 4 bases from V and 3 bases from J, with 9 bases between. The CDR3 protein is CASSSIPDYGYTF. CDR3 nucleotides: TGTGCCAGCAGTTCTATCCCTGACTATGGCTACACCTTC.

This clonotype was recorded at least ten times. V is TRBV6-5 and J is TRBJ2-7; 7 nucleotides agree with TRBD1. This CDR3 spans 17 amino acids. In germline, CDR1 is MNHEY, CDR2 SVGAGI. The junction had 14 bases not matched to a gene; V was cut back by 0 bases and J by 6 bases. CDR3 DNA: TGTGCCAGCAGTTACTCGATTCCCTCACAGGGGCACGGCGAGCAGTACTTC. Protein product: CASSYSIPSQGHGEQYF.

The sample holds many counts of this clonotype. J is TRBJ2-7 and V is TRBV7-9, with TRBD1 matching over 7 bases. V shed 5 bases and J 4 bases; nucleotides not matched to a gene: 8. Germline values: CDR1 SEHNR, CDR2 FQNEAQ (reference sequence). The CDR3 contains 14 residues. This chain's CDR3 is CASSPRTGYYEQYF. The CDR3 nucleotides are TGTGCCAGCAGCCCAAGGACAGGATATTACGAGCAGTACTTC.

This clonotype has more than one count but fewer than ten. J is TRBJ2-7 and V is TRBV4-1; D might be TRBD1 (5 bases). Germline CDR1 reads MGHRA; CDR2 reads YSYEKL. V lost 1 base, J lost 3 bases, and 19 bases lay in between. This CDR3 is built from 17 residues. CDR3 DNA sequence: TGCGCCAGCAGCCAAGTGGCAGGGTCATTAGGGTTCTACGAGCAGTACTTC. Amino acids: CASSQVAGSLGFYEQYF.

The chain uses TRBV19 and TRBJ1-1; D may be TRBD1 (5 bases). V lost 5 bases and J 1 base, leaving 14 bases between the germline ends. Germline CDR1 reads LNHDA; CDR2 reads SQIVND (reference sequence). The CDR3 extends over 15 amino acids. The CDR3 DNA reads TGTGCCAGTAGTGTCCAACGGGGCAAGAACACTGAAGCTTTCTTT. Translation: CASSVQRGKNTEAFF.

The genes are TRBV28 and TRBJ1-4; 7 bases are a match to TRBD1. The germline gives CDR1 MDHEN, CDR2 SYDVKM. Trimming at V came to 4 bases and at J to 2 bases, leaving 4 bases not matched to a gene. The CDR3 has 15 residues. CDR3 nucleotides: TGTGCCAGCAGTTCTATGACAGGGACTAATGAAAAACTGTTTTTT. Translated, it gives CASSSMTGTNEKLFF.

The chain links TRBV6-1 to TRBJ1-2; TRBD1 is a possible D gene (6 bases). Germline V lookup: CDR1 MNHNS, CDR2 SASEGT. The CDR3 consists of 11 residues. V was cut by 6 bases and J by 10 bases, with 12 bases left in between. The CDR3 coding sequence is TGTGCCAGCAGACAGGGTCCTGACTACACCTTC. As protein: CASRQGPDYTF.

The J gene is TRBJ2-1, the V gene TRBV24-1; D unclear. The germline V and J ends were trimmed by 6 bases and 6 bases, with 8 bases remaining between them. The CDR3 is 12 residues long. Germline-derived CDR1 and CDR2 are KGHDR and SFDVKD. CDR3 in DNA: TGTGCCACCAGTTTGGACGTCAATGAGCAGTTCTTC. It codes for CATSLDVNEQFF.

This clonotype was seen ten or more times. The chain is built from TRBV29-1 and TRBJ2-2; possibly TRBD1 for D (6 bases). Trimming removed 5 bases from V and 4 bases from J, with 11 bases in between. Per germline, CDR1 SQVTM and CDR2 ANQGSEA. The CDR3 runs 13 residues. The CDR3 DNA reads as TGCAGCGTTTCAGGGGATGGCACCGGGGAGCTGTTTTTT. The encoded protein is CSVSGDGTGELFF.

The CDR3 loop reads CASSGSGSGNQPQHF. Written as DNA, the CDR3 is TGTGCCAGCAGTGGTTCAGGGTCCGGCAATCAGCCCCAGCATTTT. This rearrangement joins TRBV6-1 to TRBJ1-5; maybe TRBD1 (5 bases). With 4 bases removed from V and 2 bases from J, the gap between germline ends came to 12 bases. The germline gives CDR1 MNHNS, CDR2 SASEGT. The CDR3 has 15 amino acids.

This clonotype has just a few counts. This chain links TRBV7-6 with TRBJ2-1; TRBD2 matches 10 bases. The CDR3 has 17 residues. Germline V gene data show CDR1 as SGHVS and CDR2 as FNYEAQ. The V segment lost 6 bases and the J segment 7 bases; nucleotides outside the gene matches: 15. The CDR3, as DNA: TGTGCCAGCAGTTCTATCCCCCTAGCGGGGGTGGGGAATGAGCAGTTCTTC. Amino acids: CASSSIPLAGVGNEQFF.

In this sample, this clonotype turned up a few times. Here the CDR3 reads CATSRDRGTEAFF. DNA of the CDR3: TGTGCCACCAGCAGAGACAGGGGGACTGAAGCTTTCTTT. The chain is built from TRBV15 and TRBJ1-1; 7 bases fit TRBD1. Trimming cost V 0 bases and J 5 bases; bases outside gene matches: 0. The length of the CDR3 is 13 residues. Germline-derived CDR1 and CDR2 are LNHNV and YYDKDF (reference sequence).

This clonotype was counted only a few times. The J gene is TRBJ2-1, the V gene TRBV10-3; no firm D call. Per germline, CDR1 ENHRY and CDR2 SYGVKD. There are 15 residues in the CDR3. V dropped 4 bases and J dropped 1 base, with 11 bases sitting between them. The CDR3 spells CAISVMDGSYNEQFF. CDR3 bases: TGTGCCATCAGTGTTATGGACGGGTCCTACAATGAGCAGTTCTTC.

This clonotype was observed at least ten times. The rearrangement links TRBV5-1 to TRBJ1-1; D remains unclear. The CDR3 loop spans 13 amino acids. V was trimmed by 3 bases and J by 2 bases, leaving 8 bases between them. Germline V gene sequence: CDR1 SGHRS, CDR2 YFSETQ. The CDR3 protein is CASSSDINTEAFF. In nucleotides, the CDR3 is TGCGCCAGCAGCTCCGACATAAACACTGAAGCTTTCTTT.

The chain couples TRBV6-1 to TRBJ1-3; possible D gene TRBD1, 5 bases. This CDR3 is built from 15 residues. From germline, CDR1 is MNHNS and CDR2 SASEGT. Trimming left V 4 bases short and J 0 bases short, with 10 bases between. The CDR3: CASSGGTSSGNTIYF. CDR3 nucleotides: TGTGCCAGCAGTGGGGGGACCAGCTCTGGAAACACCATATATTTT.

The J gene is TRBJ2-2, the V gene TRBV7-3; no clear D gene. From germline, CDR1 is SGHTA and CDR2 FQGTGA. The CDR3 covers 13 residues. V was cut by 1 base and J by 8 bases, with 8 bases left in between. The CDR3 coding sequence is TGTGCCAGCAGCTTAAGTCAATCGGGGGAGCTGTTTTTT. Encoded protein: CASSLSQSGELFF.

This clonotype was detected only a few times. V gene TRBV30 combines with J gene TRBJ1-1, with no clear D. The CDR3 is 14 amino acids. Germline assignment: CDR1 GTSNPN and CDR2 SVGIG (reference sequence). Trimming pared 4 bases from V and 4 bases from J, leaving 16 bases between. The CDR3 sequence is CAWKIATLITEAFF. The CDR3 DNA reads as TGTGCCTGGAAGATAGCGACATTGATCACTGAAGCTTTCTTT. The complete variable domain, with remaining parts taken from reference TRBV30 and TRBJ1-1, reads SQTIHQWPATLVQPVGSPLSLECTVEGTSNPNLYWYRQAAGRGLQLLFYSVGIGQISSEVPQNLSASRPQDRQFILSSKKLLLSDSGFYLCAWKIATLITEAFFGQGTRLTVV.

This clonotype occurred a few times. J is TRBJ2-1 and V is TRBV6-1; a possible D gene is TRBD2 (6 bases). The germline V and J ends were trimmed by 6 bases and 12 bases, with 27 bases remaining between them. The germline V gene has CDR1 MNHNS and CDR2 SASEGT. This CDR3 comprises 16 residues. CDR3 protein: CASSRSPDGSWARQFF. CDR3 DNA sequence: TGTGCCAGCAGCCGCTCGCCCGACGGGAGTTGGGCGCGGCAGTTCTTC.

This clonotype showed up just a few times. J is TRBJ2-7 and V is TRBV20-1; D is possibly TRBD1 (6 bases). This CDR3 has 14 residues. Deletions cut 1 base from V and 2 bases from J, with 12 bases between. Looked up from germline, CDR1 is DFQATT and CDR2 is SNEGSKA (reference sequence). The CDR3 region is CSARGQDSTYEQYF. CDR3 coding DNA: TGCAGTGCTAGAGGCCAGGACAGCACCTACGAGCAGTACTTC.

This clonotype was seen many times. This chain joins TRBV5-1 and TRBJ2-1, with a tentative D call TRBD1 (5 bases). Deletions cut 4 bases from V and 7 bases from J, with 15 bases between. The CDR3 contains 14 residues. The V gene's germline CDR1 is SGHRS and CDR2 YFSETQ. Written as DNA, the CDR3 is TGCGCCAGCAGCCTCCACCCACAGGCTAATGAGCAGTTCTTC. It encodes CASSLHPQANEQFF.

CDR3 DNA: TGTGCCAGCAGCCCAGGGACCGCAGGAGGCATTCAGTACTTC. Its protein is CASSPGTAGGIQYF. The rearrangement joins TRBV6-2 or TRBV6-3 to TRBJ2-4; perhaps D is TRBD1 or TRBD2 (5 bases each). V was pared by 6 bases and J by 9 bases, with 18 bases between. The CDR3 sequence is 14 residues long. Looked up from germline, CDR1 is MNHEY and CDR2 is SVGEGT.

The CDR3 sequence: CASVVGPLEYNEQFF. CDR3 nucleotides: TGTGCCAGCGTAGTCGGACCACTAGAATACAATGAGCAGTTCTTC. This chain links TRBV7-9 with TRBJ2-1; D may be TRBD2 (5 bases). CDR3 length: 15 amino acids. The germline V gene encodes CDR1 SEHNR and CDR2 FQNEAQ (reference sequence). Trimming pared 8 bases from V and 4 bases from J, leaving 18 bases between.

The CDR3 DNA reads as TGCAGTGCTAGCCCCGGGATGACGGAGACCCAGTACTTC. It codes for CSASPGMTETQYF. The rearrangement uses TRBV20-1 and TRBJ2-5; tentatively, D is TRBD2 (5 bases). With 3 bases removed from V and 5 bases from J, the gap between germline ends came to 13 bases. The CDR3 runs to 13 residues. CDR1 and CDR2 from the germline V gene are DFQATT and SNEGSKA (reference sequence).

The CDR3 is CSASPTTGSNQPQHF. The CDR3 coding sequence is TGCAGTGCTAGCCCGACGACAGGGAGCAATCAGCCCCAGCATTTT. The gene calls are TRBV20-1 and TRBJ1-5; 7 bases agree with TRBD1. Trimming took 3 bases from V and 1 from J; bases not matched to a gene: 6. The CDR3 has 15 amino acids. CDR1 and CDR2 (germline): DFQATT, SNEGSKA (reference sequence).

The rearrangement joins TRBV20-1 to TRBJ2-7, with unresolved D. The CDR3 extends over 12 amino acids. From germline, CDR1 is DFQATT and CDR2 SNEGSKA (reference sequence). V shed 3 bases and J shed 3 bases, with 9 bases lying between them. This chain's CDR3 is CSASRLVYEQYF. CDR3 sequence (DNA): TGCAGTGCTAGCCGACTTGTCTACGAGCAGTACTTC.

A note on this clonotype: The junction differs from germline at one of its ends, possibly a read error. V is TRBV11-2 and J is TRBJ2-1, with 10 bases that match TRBD2. The CDR3 totals 16 residues. Per the germline V gene, CDR1 is SGHAT and CDR2 is FQNNGV. The CDR3 here is CASSLVLSGGAYTPYF. Written as DNA, the CDR3 is TGTGCCAGCAGCTTAGTCTTAAGCGGGGGGGCGTATACTCCGTACTTC.

Only a few counts were recorded for this clonotype. V is TRBV27 and J is TRBJ2-5, with TRBD2 identical over 7 bases. The CDR3 loop spans 16 amino acids. V shed 7 bases, J shed 2 bases, and the junction held 13 bases outside the gene matches. The germline CDR1 and CDR2 sequences are MNHEY and SMNVEV (reference sequence). The CDR3 coding sequence is TGTGCCAGCACCTCCTCCGGGGGGTTAGGACAAGAGACCCAGTACTTC. It translates to CASTSSGGLGQETQYF.

The chain employs TRBV11-2 and TRBJ2-6; D is undetermined. V was clipped by 7 bases and J by 3 bases, with 13 bases between them. The CDR3 totals 15 residues. Germline V gene data show CDR1 as SGHAT and CDR2 as FQNNGV. CDR3 DNA: TGTGCCAGCATGAGTCACCTGCGTGGGGCCAACGTCCTGACTTTC. Translation gives CASMSHLRGANVLTF.